Below are 28 T cell receptor beta chains sequenced from a single sample in a study of T cells in Graves' hyperthyroidism and ophthalmopathy. RNA transcripts provided the source from which TCR beta CDR3 regions were amplified. TCR CDR3 underwent first-round RT-PCR with the HTBI primer set. TCRdb redid the calling of the multiplex PCR reads with MiXCR, one entry per CDR3 protein. There are fewer than 750,000 distinct CDR3 sequences in the sample; roughly 15% occur only once, and roughly an eighth lies in the top ten. The sequencing input was blood. The receptor set was obtained from a woman in her forties or fifties with Graves' ophthalmopathy.

The gene calls are TRBV20-1 and TRBJ1-2, with 9 bases aligning to TRBD1. Germline V gives CDR1 DFQATT, CDR2 SNEGSKA (reference sequence). V dropped 2 bases and J dropped 4; count of bases not matched to a gene: 11. This CDR3 contains 16 residues. The CDR3 here is CSARTGGEGLRYGYTF. In nucleotides, the CDR3 is TGCAGTGCTAGAACAGGGGGCGAGGGTCTGCGCTATGGCTACACCTTC.

A few counts support this clonotype. V is TRBV6-2 or TRBV6-3 and J is TRBJ2-4; 11 bases are a match to TRBD2. With 6 bases clipped from V and 2 bases from J, the junction kept 6 bases outside the gene matches. From germline, CDR1 is MNHEY and CDR2 SVGEGT. This CDR3 spans 16 amino acids. The CDR3 coding sequence is TGTGCCAGCAGAAAGACTAGCGGGAACTCCAAAAACATTCAGTACTTC. Protein: CASRKTSGNSKNIQYF.

This clonotype has a count of ten or more. The chain joins TRBV6-2 or TRBV6-3 to TRBJ2-1, with TRBD2 matching 8 bases. CDR1 MNHEY and CDR2 SVGEGT come from the germline V gene. V lost 1 base to trimming and J lost 2 bases; unmatched junction nucleotides: 10. The CDR3 runs to 18 residues. CDR3 loop: CASSYLIGGRPTYNEQFF. The CDR3 nucleotides read TGTGCCAGCAGTTACTTGATAGGCGGGAGGCCAACCTACAATGAGCAGTTCTTC.

This clonotype was recorded a few times. V gene TRBV20-1 combines with J gene TRBJ2-3, with D perhaps matching TRBD1 or TRBD2 (6 bases each). The V gene's germline CDR1 is DFQATT and CDR2 SNEGSKA (reference sequence). Trimming left V 0 bases short and J 4 bases short, with 11 bases between. The CDR3 covers 14 residues. CDR3 bases: TGCAGTGCTAGAGATTGGGGGGCTTCAGATACGCAGTATTTT. It codes for CSARDWGASDTQYF.

This clonotype has a count of ten or more. V gene TRBV13 combines with J gene TRBJ2-7; TRBD2 is a possible D gene (6 bases). The CDR3 has 15 residues. Germline lookup yields CDR1 PRHDT and CDR2 FYEKMQ (reference sequence). Trimming shortened V by 5 bases and J by 2 bases, and 16 bases separated the two germline ends. For the CDR3, the DNA is TGTGCCAGCAGCGCAACTGGGACTCCAACCTACGAGCAGTACTTC. Its protein product is CASSATGTPTYEQYF.

Ten or more counts support this clonotype. This chain connects TRBV7-2 to TRBJ2-1; 7 bases fit TRBD2. Losses at the gene ends were 5 bases for V and 2 bases for J; bases not matched to a gene: 9. CDR1 and CDR2 (germline): SGHTA, FQGNSA. The CDR3 is made up of 16 amino acids. CDR3: CASSLRTRVPYNEQFF. The CDR3 DNA is TGTGCCAGCAGCCTCCGGACTAGAGTCCCCTACAATGAGCAGTTCTTC.

This clonotype was recorded many times. The J gene is TRBJ2-5, the V gene TRBV20-1, with 9 bases matching TRBD2. Germline CDR1 DFQATT, CDR2 SNEGSKA (reference sequence). Trimming at V came to 6 bases and at J to 0 bases, leaving 11 bases not matched to a gene. This CDR3 has 16 residues. The CDR3 is CSARPTSGGNQETQYF. For the CDR3, the DNA is TGCAGTGCCAGACCAACGAGCGGGGGGAACCAAGAGACCCAGTACTTC.

This clonotype was seen a handful of times. The rearrangement joins TRBV5-6 to TRBJ2-5; no definite D call. This CDR3 contains 16 residues. Trimming removed 1 base at V and 0 bases at J, with 13 bases between. Germline assignment: CDR1 SGHDT and CDR2 YYEEEE. CDR3 bases: TGTGCCAGCAGCTTGATTCCGGCGAGGAACCAAGAGACCCAGTACTTC. Protein product: CASSLIPARNQETQYF. Drawing the rest from reference TRBV5-6 and TRBJ2-5, the complete variable domain is DAGVTQSPTHLIKTRGQQVTLRCSPKSGHDTVSWYQQALGQGPQFIFQYYEEEERQRGNFPDRFSGHQFPNYSSELNVNALLLGDSALYLCASSLIPARNQETQYFGPGTRLLVL.

This clonotype showed up many times. The chain uses TRBV30 and TRBJ2-5; D might be TRBD2 (6 bases). This CDR3 spans 14 amino acids. Germline-derived CDR1 and CDR2 are GTSNPN and SVGIG (reference sequence). The ends were cut back, 1 base at V and 7 bases at J, with 16 bases in the middle. The CDR3 nucleotides are TGTGCCTGGAGTGCTGGGGGGACTGGTGGGACCCAGTACTTC. Residues: CAWSAGGTGGTQYF.

On this clonotype itself: A single base separates this from a much larger clone, so it may be a read error. The chain is built from TRBV18 and TRBJ2-5; the D gene is possibly TRBD1 (6 bases). V lost 4 bases, J lost 1 base, and 13 bases lay in between. This CDR3 is built from 15 residues. Germline assignment: CDR1 KGHSH and CDR2 LQKENI. CDR3 nucleotides: TGTGCCAGCTCACTCGGACAGACCCCCCAAGAGACCCAGTACTTC. Its translation is CASSLGQTPQETQYF.

This clonotype was observed a few times. This rearrangement joins TRBV2 to TRBJ2-7, with D unclear. V was pared by 8 bases and J by 6 bases, with 11 bases between. Per germline, CDR1 SNHLY and CDR2 FYNNEI. The CDR3 is made up of 11 amino acids. The CDR3 region has the DNA TGTGCCAGCTTTCTTAGTGCCGAGCAGTACTTC. Protein product: CASFLSAEQYF.

CDR3: CATSDLRDGTGELFF. As DNA, the CDR3 is TGTGCCACCAGTGATTTAAGGGACGGCACCGGGGAGCTGTTTTTT. The V and J genes are TRBV24-1 and TRBJ2-2; D could derive from TRBD1 or TRBD2 (5 bases each). This CDR3 comprises 15 residues. V lost 1 base and J lost 4, with 9 bases in between. CDR1 and CDR2 from the germline V gene are KGHDR and SFDVKD.

The chain joins TRBV2 to TRBJ1-5; TRBD1 agrees at 10 bases. The CDR3 has 16 amino acids. The V and J ends lost 8 bases and 0 bases, in that order; junction bases with no gene match: 7. Germline V lookup: CDR1 SNHLY, CDR2 FYNNEI. CDR3 loop: CASDRGHAGSNQPQHF. CDR3 sequence (DNA): TGTGCCAGCGACAGGGGGCACGCAGGTAGCAATCAGCCCCAGCATTTT.

This clonotype was found a few times. V gene TRBV6-1 combines with J gene TRBJ1-6; no reliable D call. In germline, CDR1 is MNHNS, CDR2 SASEGT. The CDR3 runs to 14 residues. Between the trimmed V and J ends, which lost 2 bases and 13 bases, there was a span of 15 bases. CDR3 bases: TGTGCCAGCAGTGAATCCCAGGTCGGAACGCCCCTCCACTTT. Protein: CASSESQVGTPLHF.

Many counts were recorded for this clonotype. The rearrangement links TRBV28 to TRBJ2-1; D is undetermined. The CDR3 extends over 13 amino acids. Per the germline V gene, CDR1 is MDHEN and CDR2 is SYDVKM. Trimming took off 6 bases at V and 6 bases at J, with 12 bases between the two ends. CDR3: CASSNQRSNEQFF. The CDR3 DNA is TGTGCCAGCAGCAACCAGAGAAGCAATGAGCAGTTCTTC.

This clonotype was picked up many times. The CDR3 region is CASSPTVDQPQHF. For the CDR3, the DNA is TGTGCCAGCTCACCGACTGTGGATCAGCCCCAGCATTTT. The genes are TRBV18 and TRBJ1-5, with D unclear. CDR3 size: 13 residues. Germline CDR1 is KGHSH and CDR2 is LQKENI. Deletions cut 3 bases from V and 5 bases from J, with 8 bases between. Using reference TRBV18 and TRBJ1-5 for the parts outside the CDR3, the full variable domain is NAGVMQNPRHLVRRRGQEARLRCSPMKGHSHVYWYRQLPEEGLKFMVYLQKENIIDESGMPKERFSAEFPKEGPSILRIQQVVRGDSAAYFCASSPTVDQPQHFGDGTRLSIL.

The table lists this clonotype with many counts. The V call is TRBV2, the J call TRBJ1-1, with D perhaps matching TRBD1 (6 bases). CDR1 is SNHLY and CDR2 is FYNNEI in the germline V gene. This CDR3 contains 14 residues. The V end lost 6 bases, the J end lost 8 bases, and 19 bases lay between the germline ends. CDR3 in amino acids: CASSLTIGGTEAFF. For the CDR3, the DNA is TGTGCCAGCAGCCTAACGATAGGGGGTACGGAAGCTTTCTTT. Supplemented by reference TRBV2 and TRBJ1-1, the full variable domain reads EPEVTQTPSHQVTQMGQEVILRCVPISNHLYFYWYRQILGQKVEFLVSFYNNEISEKSEIFDDQFSVERPDGSNFTLKIRSTKLEDSAMYFCASSLTIGGTEAFFGQGTRLTVV.

Many counts were recorded for this clonotype. The V call is TRBV28, the J call TRBJ2-7; 9 bases are a match to TRBD2. CDR1 is MDHEN, CDR2 SYDVKM, per germline. This CDR3 contains 14 residues. The trim removed 5 bases at V and 4 bases at J, leaving 6 bases unmatched. CDR3 region: CASSVAGASYEQYF. The DNA of the CDR3 is TGTGCCAGCAGTGTAGCGGGAGCAAGTTACGAGCAGTACTTC.

There are many counts of this clonotype. This chain joins TRBV9 and TRBJ2-7; TRBD1 might be the D (6 bases). V lost 0 bases to trimming and J lost 2 bases, with 12 bases between them. Germline CDR1 is SGDLS and CDR2 is YYNGEE. The CDR3 spans 15 residues. Here the CDR3 reads CASSVGSGQTYEQYF. In DNA, the CDR3 is TGTGCCAGCAGCGTAGGTTCCGGACAGACCTACGAGCAGTACTTC.

This clonotype was seen a few times. V is TRBV7-8 and J is TRBJ1-1, with D perhaps TRBD1 (6 bases). V dropped 4 bases and J dropped 2 bases, with 14 bases sitting between them. Germline CDR1 and CDR2: SGHVS and FQNEAQ. The CDR3 length is 15 residues. This chain's CDR3 is CASSSEKGGNTEAFF. DNA of the CDR3: TGTGCCAGCAGCTCGGAAAAGGGGGGCAACACTGAAGCTTTCTTT.

Of note for this clonotype: Without the conserved terminal phenylalanine or tryptophan, this CDR3 likely stems from a read error. The rearrangement joins TRBV29-1 to TRBJ1-1; D gene unclear. The germline gives CDR1 SQVTM, CDR2 ANQGSEA. The CDR3 extends over 12 amino acids. The germline V and J ends were trimmed by 3 bases and 4 bases, with 9 bases remaining between them. CDR3 residues: CSVEVGVTEAFL. CDR3 nucleotides: TGCAGCGTTGAGGTTGGGGTCACTGAAGCTTTCCTT.

The sample holds many counts of this clonotype. Written as DNA, the CDR3 is TGTGCCAGCAGCCAAGCACAAGCTAGCGGGGCCTCCTACGAGCAGTACTTC. Its protein is CASSQAQASGASYEQYF. The gene calls are TRBV14 and TRBJ2-7; TRBD2 agrees at 9 bases. Germline V gives CDR1 SGHDN, CDR2 FVKESK. This CDR3 has 17 amino acids. With 1 base clipped from V and 0 bases from J, the junction kept 7 bases outside the gene matches.

The chain recombines TRBV9 with TRBJ1-3; no clear D gene. Deletions cut 3 bases from V and 0 bases from J, with 16 bases between. The CDR3 consists of 17 residues. The germline V gene has CDR1 SGDLS and CDR2 YYNGEE. CDR3 sequence reads: CASSAHPRRSSGNTIYF. In DNA, the CDR3 is TGTGCCAGCAGCGCCCACCCAAGACGGTCCTCTGGAAACACCATATATTTT.

This clonotype was detected ten times or more. V is TRBV5-6 and J is TRBJ1-5, with D tentatively TRBD1 (5 bases). CDR1 and CDR2 (germline): SGHDT, YYEEEE. This CDR3 region has 13 residues. The V gene lost 5 bases and the J gene lost 6 bases, with 12 bases spanning the gap. The DNA of the CDR3 is TGTGCCAGCAGTAAGGGACCCCCTCAGCCCCAGCATTTT. Its protein is CASSKGPPQPQHF.

This clonotype has a count of ten or more. V and J are TRBV18 and TRBJ1-2, with D possibly being TRBD1 (6 bases). Germline assignment: CDR1 KGHSH and CDR2 LQKENI. This CDR3 is built from 16 residues. Trimming cost V 3 bases and J 1 base, with 15 bases left between them. CDR3 bases: TGTGCCAGCTCACCCCGACAGGAACCGATTAACTATGGCTACACCTTC. Its translation: CASSPRQEPINYGYTF.

This clonotype has more than one count but fewer than ten. V gene TRBV7-9 combines with J gene TRBJ1-3; unclear D gene. The germline V gene has CDR1 SEHNR and CDR2 FQNEAQ (reference sequence). The CDR3 spans 15 residues. V was trimmed by 3 bases and J by 2 bases, leaving 11 bases between them. The CDR3 coding sequence is TGTGCCAGCAGCTTGCGGGCAGTCCCTGGAAACACCATATATTTT. It is translated as CASSLRAVPGNTIYF.

This clonotype was recorded many times. The chain employs TRBV9 and TRBJ1-6; D unresolved. The CDR3 consists of 15 residues. CDR1 is SGDLS, CDR2 YYNGEE, per germline. The V end was cut by 0 bases, the J end by 10 bases, with 14 bases between. In DNA form, the CDR3 reads TGTGCCAGCAGCGTAGAGGTCAGCTGGGGATCACCCCTCCACTTT. Translated: CASSVEVSWGSPLHF.

This clonotype has just a few counts. A much larger clone sits a single nucleotide away, making a read error possible. The rearrangement joins TRBV7-2 to TRBJ1-1, with TRBD1 identical over 9 bases. CDR3 length equals 13 residues. Germline V CDR1 and CDR2: SGHTA, FQGNSA. The trim removed 5 bases at V and 12 bases at J, leaving 10 bases unmatched. The CDR3 reads CASSPTGGASSFF. CDR3 in DNA: TGTGCCAGCAGCCCAACAGGGGGCGCTTCTTCTTTCTTT. Full variable domain (rest looked up from reference TRBV7-2 and TRBJ1-1): GAGVSQSPSNKVTEKGKDVELRCDPISGHTALYWYRQSLGQGLEFLIYFQGNSAPDKSGLPSDRFSAERTGGSVSTLTIQRTQQEDSAVYLCASSPTGGASSFFGQGTRLTVV.